The rows below give T cell receptor beta chains drawn from one sample of a study of beta chain features in type 1 diabetes. Generated by immunoSEQ multiplex PCR, the TCRdb table keeps only in-frame clones and is missing some. This sample has about 650,000 clones, with over 10% found just once. The sequencing sample was made of naive CD4+ T cells from blood. The receptors here all came from a man aged 25 to 40 with type 1 diabetes. The conserved cysteine and the conserved F or W are not part of the CDR3 here.

TRBJ2-2,TRBV9,ASSVDARGPPGELF
TRBJ1-5,TRBV5-4,ASSPWGAGQPQH
TRBJ2-1,TRBV13,ASSLGSTGNEQF
TRBJ1-5,TRBV7-9,ASSSGLINQPQH
TRBJ1-1,TRBV5-1,ASSLVAGVGNTEAF
TRBJ2-5,TRBV5-1,ASSLGDREDLETQY
TRBJ1-3,TRBV7-9,ANGARSGNTIY
TRBJ2-1,TRBV18,ASSPALAGGNEQF
TRBJ2-1,TRBV14,ASSPPGLKYNEQF
TRBJ2-7,TRBV29-1,SVGTGDEQY
TRBJ2-5,TRBV7-2,ASSRGAETQY
TRBJ2-2,TRBV5-6,ASSLANTGELF
TRBJ2-3,TRBV5-6,ASSLRRDTQY
TRBJ1-4,TRBV19,ASSIAGVEEKLF
TRBJ1-2,TRBV5-4,ASSTGQGNYGYT
TRBJ1-1,TRBV7-2,ASSPPVGEAF
TRBJ2-2,TRBV7-9,ASSLFSIRGTGELF
TRBJ1-2,TRBV7-2,ASSSDITIKIGYT
TRBJ1-5,TRBV6-6,AISGVDGAGPQH
TRBJ2-6,TRBV14,ASSQDRSGANVLT
TRBJ2-5,TRBV7-2,ASSLFGQHQETQY
TRBJ2-5,TRBV7-2,ASSVNGQVYQETQY
TRBJ2-5,TRBV2,ASSQQGPQETQY
TRBJ2-1,TRBV4-2,ASSSTSGGADEQF
TRBJ2-7,TRBV7-2,ASSFPDTRSYEQY
TRBJ2-1,TRBV2,ASSDISYNEQF
TRBJ2-3,TRBV18,ASSPRRRSADTQY
TRBJ2-7,TRBV11-3,ASSYHRVAHEQY
TRBJ2-5,TRBV9,ASSVLGAPGETQY
TRBJ2-3,TRBV29-1,SVEEIQGSDTQY
TRBJ2-2,TRBV19,ASSPEREGNTGELF
TRBJ2-7,TRBV6-5,ASSSRQGPYEQY
TRBJ1-4,TRBV5-1,ASSLHRATNEKLF
TRBJ2-5,TRBV5-4,ASSQEAWETQY
TRBJ1-2,TRBV4-3,ASSQERERLVPTSGYT
TRBJ2-7,TRBV10-2,ASSGQGAIVEQY
TRBJ2-7,TRBV7-9,ASSSGQGRWTRYEQY
TRBJ2-1,TRBV5-1,ASSLVGSGVNEQF
TRBJ1-6,TRBV9,ASSADPGQGGNSPLH
TRBJ2-3,TRBV28,ASSLVAGGRTDTQY
TRBJ2-1,TRBV7-3,ASSSLTSNQNEQF
TRBJ2-2,TRBV9,ASSTRQGLSGELF
TRBJ2-5,TRBV11-3,ASSSLETQY
TRBJ2-1,TRBV7-2,ASSLALAGASYNEQF
TRBJ2-1,TRBV7-2,ASSPEGWRQF
TRBJ1-2,TRBV9,ASSVDTGAIYGYT
TRBJ1-4,TRBV29-1,SVSSGNEKLF
TRBJ1-2,TRBV19,ASNGQGRPIYGYT
TRBJ2-1,TRBV7-8,ASSLDADSVTYNEQF
TRBJ2-5,TRBV2,ASSAGEQTQY
TRBJ1-4,TRBV2,ASSEASWTGGGEKLF
TRBJ2-3,TRBV7-9,ASSPRTLHTQY
TRBJ2-5,TRBV29-1,SAGREETQY
TRBJ2-1,TRBV6-5,ASRLNNEQF
TRBJ2-3,TRBV21-1,ASSKATSGDTDTQY